This TCR beta chain is drawn from a study of cytomegalovirus exposure and HLA in healthy donors. Study as a whole: An earlier analysis identified 100 million to 130 million unique TCR beta sequences in 150 million to 200 million T cells. Broader study findings: In a later analysis, at a false discovery rate of 0.05, over 15,000 TCR beta sequences matched HLA alleles. Cytomegalovirus status was reportedly diagnosed by the classifier with high sensitivity and specificity.

A word on this clone: Its antigen is not known.

Trimming cost V 5 bases and J 1 base, with 11 bases left between them. CDR1 is SSHAT, CDR2 FNYEAQ, per germline (reference sequence). CDR3 length equals 14 residues. Donors counted as nominally healthy when sampled, yet unrecorded immune exposures were likely. The PCR employed 60 Vbeta primers together with 13 Jbeta primers. Here immunoSEQ multiplex PCR was the method, and the copy in TCRdb shows in-frame clones only, minus some. The data show roughly 200,000 clones, around 78% seen once. This receptor was obtained from a man aged 25 to 45 in good health and CMV-seronegative. This chain connects TRBV7-7 to TRBJ2-5; the D gene is possibly TRBD1 (5 bases). The sequenced material came from PBMCs. CDR3 amino acids: CASSRQIGQETQYF. In DNA, the CDR3 is TGTGCCAGCAGCAGACAGATAGGCCAAGAGACCCAGTACTTC.